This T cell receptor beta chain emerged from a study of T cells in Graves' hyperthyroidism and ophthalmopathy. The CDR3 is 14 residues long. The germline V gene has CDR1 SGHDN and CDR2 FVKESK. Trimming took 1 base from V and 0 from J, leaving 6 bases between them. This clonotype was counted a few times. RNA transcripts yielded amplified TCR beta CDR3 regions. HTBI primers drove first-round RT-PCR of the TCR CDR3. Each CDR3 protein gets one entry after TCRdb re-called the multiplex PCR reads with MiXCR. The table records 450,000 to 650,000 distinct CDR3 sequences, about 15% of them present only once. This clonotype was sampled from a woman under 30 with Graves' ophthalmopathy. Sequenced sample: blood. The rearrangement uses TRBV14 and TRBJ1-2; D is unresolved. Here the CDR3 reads CASSQVRANYGYTF. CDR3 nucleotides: TGTGCCAGCAGCCAAGTGCGAGCTAACTATGGCTACACCTTC.